This T cell receptor beta chain was profiled in a study of T cell repertoires in cytomegalovirus infection. Study background: Public TCR beta signatures provided an indication of both CMV infection and a matching HLA type. Whole-study results and caveats: CMV carriers with the relevant HLA were identified by cumulative public TCR beta family frequency. What dominated the ex vivo response were HLA-C-restricted CMV-specific TCR beta clonotypes.

Deletions cut 4 bases from V and 6 bases from J, with 15 bases between. The CDR3 sequence is 14 residues long. Germline assignment: CDR1 SNHLY and CDR2 FYNNEI. On this clonotype: Its antigen is undetermined.

TCRdb fed the reads into MiXCR, producing one record per CDR3 protein. The table lists approximately 97,000 distinct CDR3 sequences, 16% of them singletons. The sequence came from a human donor in good health (CMV status not recorded). Some clones in this sample may be carry-over from other donors' samples. The sample consisted of PBMCs. The genes are TRBV2 and TRBJ1-2; D is ambiguous. The CDR3 DNA reads as TGTGCCAGCAGTGTGACCGGACGGGTCGATGGCTACACCTTC. Translating gives CASSVTGRVDGYTF. Filled out from reference TRBV2 and TRBJ1-2, the complete variable domain reads EPEVTQTPSHQVTQMGQEVILRCVPISNHLYFYWYRQILGQKVEFLVSFYNNEISEKSEIFDDQFSVERPDGSNFTLKIRSTKLEDSAMYFCASSVTGRVDGYTFGSGTRLTVV.